The following is a TCR beta chain sequence with its context. With 5 bases removed from V and 11 bases from J, the gap between germline ends came to 28 bases. The CDR3 contains 18 residues. This sample is part of a study of cytotoxic CD8 clonotypes in ibrutinib-treated CLL. Sequenced by immunoSEQ multiplex PCR; TCRdb stores in-frame clones only, minus some. The data hold more than 9,000 clones, with approximately 59% observed a single time. This TCR was recovered from a human donor with chronic lymphocytic leukemia. Sequences were derived from PBMCs, sampled before ibrutinib treatment. The chain employs TRBV7-1 and TRBJ2-6, with TRBD1 as a possible D gene (5 bases). TRBV7-1 qualifies as an ORF whose function is uncertain. The CDR3 DNA is TGTGCCAGCAGCCACACGCTTACGAGGACAAAGTCGGGCCACGTCCTGACTTTC. Residues: CASSHTLTRTKSGHVLTF.